The subject of this entry is one T cell receptor beta chain. The data are from a study of blood T cell repertoires in COVID-19. Overall study: Acute-phase and convalescent COVID-19 samples originated in the United States, Italy and Spain.

Participants' own reports of clinical history determined their cohort assignment. Between the trimmed V and J ends, which lost 5 bases and 4 bases, there was a span of 11 bases. Germline V gene sequence: CDR1 MDHEN, CDR2 SYDVKM. This CDR3 comprises 14 residues. Authors' methods: Reference gene primer amplification yielded estimated nucleated cell counts. TCRdb's copy holds only in-frame clones and misses some; the assay was immunoSEQ multiplex PCR. V, J and clone size were drawn from that table, and D and trimming were deduced from the DNA. This table holds some 260,000 clones, 80% to 90% found once. The sequencing input was PBMCs or T cells enriched from blood (not recorded which). The chain combines TRBV28 with TRBJ1-4, with a tentative D call TRBD1 (6 bases). This clonotype originated in a man aged 40-50 years who had recovered from COVID-19. CDR3 residues: CASSQTGNNEKLFF. The CDR3 DNA reads TGTGCCAGCAGTCAAACAGGGAATAATGAAAAACTGTTTTTT.